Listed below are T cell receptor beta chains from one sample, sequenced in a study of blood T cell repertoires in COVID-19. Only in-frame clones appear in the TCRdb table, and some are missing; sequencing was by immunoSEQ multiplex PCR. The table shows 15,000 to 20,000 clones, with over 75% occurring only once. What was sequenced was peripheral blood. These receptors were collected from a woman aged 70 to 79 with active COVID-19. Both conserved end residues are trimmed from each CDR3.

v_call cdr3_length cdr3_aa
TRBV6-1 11 ASSEANRVHQY
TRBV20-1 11 SASLRVRREQY
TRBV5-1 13 ASSRGTGLVTEAF
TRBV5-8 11 ASSLALADTQY
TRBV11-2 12 ASSSAAGGASGF
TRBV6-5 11 ASRAGTGYGYT
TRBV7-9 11 ASSSTGIGEQY
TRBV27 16 ASGIAENQQWSYNEQF
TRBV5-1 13 ASSLYGERTDTQY
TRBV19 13 ASSMTGRMNTEAF
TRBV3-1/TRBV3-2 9 ASTHNNEQF
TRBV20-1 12 SASPAGPYNEQF
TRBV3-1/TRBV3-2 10 ASTTGGNIQY
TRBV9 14 ASSRGGAQSSYEQY
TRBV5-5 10 ASSLAGQPQH
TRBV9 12 ASSGESGIDTQY